Each of the 28 T cell receptor beta chains below was sequenced from the same sample in a study of T cells in Graves' hyperthyroidism and ophthalmopathy. It was RNA transcripts that yielded the amplified TCR beta CDR3 regions. An initial round of RT-PCR targeting the TCR CDR3 relied on the HTBI primer set. Using its own MiXCR run on the multiplex PCR reads, TCRdb lists one record per CDR3 protein. This sample has 530,000 or so distinct CDR3 sequences; approximately 44% occur once, and the top ten carry about 8.3%. The sample consisted of peripheral blood or thyroid tissue (not recorded which). These receptors were obtained from a woman between 18 and 30 years old with Graves' hyperthyroidism.

This clonotype has just one count. A much larger clone lies one base from this, so it may be a read error. This chain links TRBV6-5 with TRBJ1-1; TRBD1 is a possible D gene (6 bases). This CDR3 is built from 14 residues. Germline V gene lookup returns CDR1 MNHEY and CDR2 SVGAGI. The CDR3 region is CAISYGGAGTGAFF. The CDR3 bases are TGTGCCATCAGTTACGGGGGCGCGGGCACTGGAGCTTTCTTT.

This clonotype was recorded many times. The chain has TRBV29-1 and TRBJ1-1; the D is unclear. V lost 7 bases, J lost 0 bases, and 12 bases lay in between. The germline gives CDR1 SQVTM, CDR2 ANQGSEA. The CDR3 totals 13 residues. The CDR3 sequence is CSAEANLNTEAFF. As DNA, the CDR3 is TGCAGCGCCGAAGCGAACTTGAACACTGAAGCTTTCTTT.

Ten or more counts support this clonotype. The V call is TRBV20-1, the J call TRBJ1-2; D perhaps matches TRBD1 (5 bases). Germline values: CDR1 DFQATT, CDR2 SNEGSKA (reference sequence). The CDR3 runs 12 residues. The V and J ends lost 6 bases and 8 bases respectively, with 16 bases between them. The CDR3 sequence: CSAPHRLGGYTF. CDR3 nucleotides: TGCAGTGCCCCCCACAGGTTGGGAGGCTACACCTTC.

The chain employs TRBV20-1 and TRBJ1-1; 10 bases match TRBD1. The junction had 7 bases not matched to a gene; V was cut back by 2 bases and J by 13 bases. CDR3 length equals 12 residues. Germline assignment: CDR1 DFQATT and CDR2 SNEGSKA (reference sequence). The CDR3 region is CSARTGQGMFFF. In nucleotides, the CDR3 is TGCAGTGCTAGAACGGGACAGGGGATGTTTTTCTTT.

This clonotype was observed at least ten times. This sequence joins TRBV5-8 and TRBJ1-6; D gene ambiguous. The germline gives CDR1 SGHTS, CDR2 YDEGEE. The CDR3 is made up of 17 amino acids. Trimming took 0 bases from V and 7 from J, leaving 17 bases between them. The CDR3 nucleotides read TGTGCCAGCAGCTTGGGGAGCTACACGGGCCTCAATTCACCCCTCCACTTT. Protein: CASSLGSYTGLNSPLHF.

This clonotype was observed a handful of times. This chain connects TRBV7-6 to TRBJ1-1; D perhaps matches TRBD1 (6 bases). The CDR3 totals 13 residues. Germline CDR1 SGHVS, CDR2 FNYEAQ. V was shortened by 4 bases and J by 10 bases, with 16 bases between the two germline ends. This CDR3 is CASSYPGDKGAFF. The CDR3 DNA is TGTGCCAGCAGCTACCCCGGGGACAAAGGAGCTTTCTTT.

This clonotype was picked up a small number of times. The rearrangement joins TRBV30 to TRBJ1-5; no reliable D call. Trimming left V 4 bases short and J 0 bases short, with 13 bases between. Germline values: CDR1 GTSNPN, CDR2 SVGIG (reference sequence). CDR3 length: 15 residues. The CDR3 loop reads CAWTENGYSNQPQHF. CDR3 nucleotide sequence: TGTGCCTGGACTGAAAACGGGTATAGCAATCAGCCCCAGCATTTT.

Here the CDR3 reads CASSPREGADTQYF. CDR3 in DNA: TGTGCCAGCAGCCCGAGGGAAGGGGCAGATACGCAGTATTTT. This chain links TRBV9 with TRBJ2-3; either TRBD1 or TRBD2 may fit D (5 bases each). There are 14 residues in the CDR3. The germline gives CDR1 SGDLS, CDR2 YYNGEE. The V and J ends lost 4 bases and 4 bases respectively, with 13 bases between them.

This chain connects TRBV9 to TRBJ1-6; 8 bases are shared with TRBD1. Germline V gene lookup returns CDR1 SGDLS and CDR2 YYNGEE. V lost 0 bases to trimming and J lost 6 bases; unmatched junction nucleotides: 5. The CDR3 consists of 16 residues. CDR3 residues: CASSVGGTGGNSPLHF. The CDR3 coding sequence is TGTGCCAGCAGCGTAGGTGGGACAGGTGGTAATTCACCCCTCCACTTT.

In the case of this clonotype: A clone one base away is much larger, so this may be a read error. This chain links TRBV7-9 with TRBJ1-3; the match to TRBD1 covers 10 bases. Trimming at V came to 4 bases and at J to 9 bases, leaving 9 bases not matched to a gene. Germline loops: CDR1 SEHNR, CDR2 FQNEAQ (reference sequence). This CDR3 spans 15 amino acids. The CDR3 nucleotides read TGTGCCAGCAGCTCCCGGGACAGGGGAACAAGCACCATATATTTT. Its translation is CASSSRDRGTSTIYF.

This clonotype showed up many times. This rearrangement joins TRBV7-2 to TRBJ2-7; TRBD2 matches at 7 bases. CDR1 and CDR2 (germline): SGHTA, FQGNSA. CDR3 size: 17 residues. Losses at the gene ends were 0 bases for V and 2 bases for J; bases not matched to a gene: 10. CDR3 sequence reads: CASSLAVAGLRPYEQYF. DNA for the CDR3: TGTGCCAGCAGCTTAGCCGTAGCGGGTCTTAGGCCCTACGAGCAGTACTTC.

The sample holds many counts of this clonotype. V gene TRBV25-1 combines with J gene TRBJ2-5; D ambiguous. V lost 4 bases and J lost 7, with 7 bases in between. Germline CDR1 MGHDK, CDR2 SYGVNS. This CDR3 spans 11 amino acids. Written as DNA, the CDR3 is TGTGCCAGCAGTGGGGAATGGACCCAGTACTTC. Translation: CASSGEWTQYF.

Many counts were recorded for this clonotype. The rearrangement links TRBV3-1 to TRBJ2-7; TRBD1 might be the D (5 bases). Germline values: CDR1 LGHDT, CDR2 YNNKEL (reference sequence). Trimming took off 6 bases at V and 1 base at J, with 7 bases between the two ends. The length of the CDR3 is 12 residues. The CDR3 spells CASRDNSYEQYF. The CDR3 DNA is TGTGCCAGCAGGGACAATTCCTACGAGCAGTACTTC.

This clonotype appeared many times. The chain links TRBV29-1 to TRBJ1-1; TRBD1 is a possible D gene (5 bases). The V end lost 0 bases, the J end lost 7 bases, and 18 bases lay between the germline ends. Germline CDR1 and CDR2: SQVTM and ANQGSEA. The length of the CDR3 is 15 residues. DNA of the CDR3: TGCAGCGTTGAAGATCGGGGCGGAGGGGCAGGTGAAGCTTTCTTT. It specifies CSVEDRGGGAGEAFF.

The genes are TRBV20-1 and TRBJ2-5; 9 nucleotides line up with TRBD2. The DNA end is more similar to TRBJ2-7, so the J call may be wrong. This CDR3 contains 13 residues. Germline-derived CDR1 and CDR2 are DFQATT and SNEGSKA (reference sequence). The DNA for the CDR3 is TGCAGTGCTGGGAGCGGGAGGCCCTACGAGCAGTACTTC. Translating gives CSAGSGRPYEQYF.

This clonotype has at least ten counts. The chain carries TRBV6-6 and TRBJ2-7; D is ambiguous. V was cut by 7 bases and J by 2 bases, with 18 bases left in between. The CDR3 extends over 15 amino acids. The germline V gene encodes CDR1 MNHNY and CDR2 SVGAGI (reference sequence). The DNA of the CDR3 is TGTGCCAGCACCACCACTTCGGGCGCAGCCTACGAGCAGTACTTC. Protein product: CASTTTSGAAYEQYF.

This clonotype was seen at least ten times. This chain links TRBV27 with TRBJ2-7, with D tentatively TRBD1 (6 bases). This CDR3 has 14 amino acids. Germline CDR1 is MNHEY and CDR2 is SMNVEV (reference sequence). The ends were cut back, 5 bases at V and 3 bases at J, with 14 bases in the middle. CDR3 amino acids: CASSGSGVFYEQYF. The CDR3 DNA sequence: TGTGCCAGCAGTGGGTCAGGGGTCTTCTACGAGCAGTACTTC.

Concerning this clonotype: This may be a read error: a much more frequent sequence differs by one nucleotide. The chain recombines TRBV6-2 or TRBV6-3 with TRBJ2-5, with 10 bases lining up with TRBD1. The CDR3 contains 16 residues. CDR1 is MNHEY and CDR2 is SVGEGT in the germline V gene. V lost 6 bases, J lost 0 bases, and 7 bases stayed unmatched. The CDR3 spells CASSPAGTGDQETQYF. The CDR3, as DNA: TGTGCCAGCAGCCCCGCCGGGACAGGGGACCAAGAGACCCAGTACTTC.

This chain links TRBV7-2 with TRBJ2-1; D is unresolved. V was clipped by 4 bases and J by 11 bases, with 9 bases between them. The length of the CDR3 is 11 residues. Per the germline V gene, CDR1 is SGHTA and CDR2 is FQGNSA. CDR3 in amino acids: CASSSNSQQFF. The CDR3 DNA reads as TGTGCCAGCAGCTCGAACAGTCAGCAGTTCTTC.

This clonotype was found many times. The rearrangement joins TRBV5-8 to TRBJ2-7; 9 bases agree with TRBD1. V shed 4 bases, J shed 7 bases, and the junction held 6 bases outside the gene matches. This CDR3 is built from 13 residues. CDR1 SGHTS and CDR2 YDEGEE come from the germline V gene. The CDR3 sequence: CASSPQGAWEQYF. CDR3 in DNA: TGTGCCAGCAGCCCACAGGGGGCATGGGAGCAGTACTTC.

The chain uses TRBV7-3 and TRBJ1-2; possible D gene TRBD1, 5 bases. Germline V gene sequence: CDR1 SGHTA, CDR2 FQGTGA. Deletions cut 4 bases from V and 3 bases from J, with 15 bases between. CDR3 length equals 15 residues. DNA for the CDR3: TGTGCCAGCAGCTCTAGCTGGGTCAGGGACTATGGCTACACCTTC. Protein: CASSSSWVRDYGYTF.

This chain connects TRBV7-8 to TRBJ2-7, with 8 bases aligning to TRBD2. The V gene end was trimmed by 4 bases and the J gene end by 7 bases; junction bases not matched to a gene: 6. Germline V lookup: CDR1 SGHVS, CDR2 FQNEAQ. The CDR3 has 13 amino acids. The CDR3: CASSSSAGAEQYF. The CDR3 DNA is TGTGCCAGCAGCTCATCAGCGGGAGCGGAGCAGTACTTC.

This clonotype was counted between two and nine times. The chain employs TRBV27 and TRBJ1-3; no clear D gene. From germline, CDR1 is MNHEY and CDR2 SMNVEV (reference sequence). This CDR3 region has 18 residues. The V gene lost 2 bases and the J gene lost 4 bases, with 21 bases spanning the gap. CDR3 region: CASSLKPYIQPWGNTIYF. The CDR3 DNA reads TGTGCCAGCAGTTTAAAACCGTACATCCAACCATGGGGAAACACCATATATTTT.

This clonotype was counted between two and nine times. J is TRBJ2-5 and V is TRBV19; D unclear. The CDR3 covers 12 residues. The germline gives CDR1 LNHDA, CDR2 SQIVND (reference sequence). The ends were cut back, 3 bases at V and 6 bases at J, with 8 bases in the middle. In DNA, the CDR3 is TGTGCCAGTAGTATGTCCAGCAAGACCCAGTACTTC. Its translation is CASSMSSKTQYF.

This clonotype has ten or more counts. The chain links TRBV6-2 or TRBV6-3 to TRBJ2-7; TRBD2 might be the D (6 bases). The CDR3 contains 14 residues. Trimming removed 4 bases at V and 2 bases at J, with 12 bases between. Germline values: CDR1 MNHEY, CDR2 SVGEGT. The CDR3 here is CASSFSGTAYEQYF. The CDR3 nucleotides are TGTGCCAGCAGTTTTAGCGGTACCGCCTACGAGCAGTACTTC.

Concerning this clonotype itself: This may arise from a read error, as a much more abundant clone is one base away. CDR3 residues: CASSTDGDQETQYF. The CDR3 coding sequence is TGTGCCAGCAGCACCGACGGTGACCAAGAGACCCAGTACTTC. The gene calls are TRBV2 and TRBJ2-5; the D is unclear. With 6 bases removed from V and 0 bases from J, the gap between germline ends came to 11 bases. Germline loops: CDR1 SNHLY, CDR2 FYNNEI. The CDR3 is 14 residues long.

This clonotype has a handful of counts. This chain joins TRBV27 and TRBJ1-6; 9 nucleotides align to TRBD1. From germline, CDR1 is MNHEY and CDR2 SMNVEV (reference sequence). The CDR3 spans 14 residues. Trimming at V came to 7 bases and at J to 9 bases, leaving 7 bases not matched to a gene. As DNA, the CDR3 is TGTGCCAGCACTACAGGGGGCGGCGGTTCACCCCTCCACTTT. Translation gives CASTTGGGGSPLHF.

Many counts were recorded for this clonotype. CDR3 bases: TGTGCCAGCGGTACAACGAGTACCTACAATGAGCAGTTCTTC. Translating it yields CASGTTSTYNEQFF. The chain is built from TRBV9 and TRBJ2-1; no definite D call. V lost 7 bases, J lost 2 bases, and 13 bases lay in between. Germline values: CDR1 SGDLS, CDR2 YYNGEE. CDR3 length equals 14 residues.